This is a list of T cell receptor beta chains from one sample in a study of blood T cell repertoires in COVID-19. TCRdb's table, derived via immunoSEQ multiplex PCR, lists solely in-frame clones and lacks some. The table lists about 210,000 clones, 86% of them singletons. Sequenced input: PBMCs or T cells enriched from blood (not recorded which). The receptors were gathered from a man aged 40-49 years with acute COVID-19. The CDR3 runs from the conserved cysteine through the conserved F or W. A D gene is named only where the DNA matches it firmly. Some rows have no size entry. The others give once, few or many, or a class for an expanded clone.

j_gene: TRBJ1-5; v_gene: TRBV7-8; abundance: NA; d_gene: NA; CDR3nt: TGTGCCAGCAGCTTATTCGGAGTGGCGAGCAATCAGCCCCAGCATTTT; CDR3aa: CASSLFGVASNQPQHF
j_gene: TRBJ2-1; v_gene: TRBV5-4; abundance: NA; d_gene: TRBD2; CDR3nt: TGTGCCAGCAGCTCGGCCGGAGGGACTAGCTACAATGAGCAGTTCTTC; CDR3aa: CASSSAGGTSYNEQFF
j_gene: TRBJ2-7; v_gene: TRBV27; abundance: NA; d_gene: NA; CDR3nt: TGTGCCAGCAGCCTAGGGGGCGAGCAGTACTTC; CDR3aa: CASSLGGEQYF
j_gene: TRBJ2-7; v_gene: TRBV6-5; abundance: NA; d_gene: TRBD2; CDR3nt: TGTGCCAGCAGTTACTCGGCTAGCGGCGGTTACGAGCAGTACTTC; CDR3aa: CASSYSASGGYEQYF
j_gene: TRBJ1-1; v_gene: TRBV10-3; abundance: NA; d_gene: NA; CDR3nt: TGTGCCACCTCCGGTTCAGGTCTGATTGAAGCTTTCTTT; CDR3aa: CATSGSGLIEAFF
j_gene: TRBJ2-5; v_gene: TRBV6-2/TRBV6-3; abundance: once; d_gene: NA; CDR3nt: TGTGCCAGCAGCCCCCGAGGGGAGACCCAGTACTTC; CDR3aa: CASSPRGETQYF
j_gene: TRBJ1-2; v_gene: TRBV2; abundance: NA; d_gene: NA; CDR3nt: TGTGCCAGCAGCCCTGACGGGATCTCTTATGGCTACACCTTC; CDR3aa: CASSPDGISYGYTF
j_gene: TRBJ1-1; v_gene: TRBV7-6; abundance: NA; d_gene: TRBD1; CDR3nt: TGTGCCAGCAGCTTAGAAGGCAGGGGGCGTAGGGCTTTCTTT; CDR3aa: CASSLEGRGRRAFF
j_gene: TRBJ1-2; v_gene: TRBV21-1; abundance: NA; d_gene: NA; CDR3nt: TGTGCCAGCAGCAAAGCTAACAGGGATGATGGCTACACCTTC; CDR3aa: CASSKANRDDGYTF
j_gene: TRBJ1-5; v_gene: TRBV30; abundance: few; d_gene: NA; CDR3nt: TGTGCCTGGAGTGTAAGGGGGGGTTATCAGCCCCAGCATTTT; CDR3aa: CAWSVRGGYQPQHF
j_gene: TRBJ2-5; v_gene: TRBV24-1; abundance: NA; d_gene: TRBD1; CDR3nt: TGTGCCACCAGTGATCACGACAGGGATGAGACCCAGTACTTC; CDR3aa: CATSDHDRDETQYF
j_gene: TRBJ2-3; v_gene: TRBV7-9; abundance: NA; d_gene: NA; CDR3nt: TGTGCCAGCAGCGCCCCAGGGAGGGATACGCAGTATTTT; CDR3aa: CASSAPGRDTQYF
j_gene: TRBJ2-4; v_gene: TRBV5-1; abundance: once; d_gene: TRBD1; CDR3nt: TGCGCCAGCAGCTTTGAGACAGGGGGGGCCAAAAACATTCAGTACTTC; CDR3aa: CASSFETGGAKNIQYF
j_gene: TRBJ1-1; v_gene: TRBV5-1; abundance: NA; d_gene: TRBD1; CDR3nt: TGCGCCAGCAGCGAATCACAGGGGGCTTGGGCTGAAGCTTTCTTT; CDR3aa: CASSESQGAWAEAFF
j_gene: TRBJ2-3; v_gene: TRBV24-1; abundance: NA; d_gene: NA; CDR3nt: TGTGCCACCAGTGATTCCGGGGCGGGGGCGGATACGCAGTATTTT; CDR3aa: CATSDSGAGADTQYF
j_gene: TRBJ1-5; v_gene: TRBV7-8; abundance: NA; d_gene: TRBD1; CDR3nt: TGTGCCAGCAGCTCGTCCCGTGGGACAGGGGACCAGCCCCAGCATTTT; CDR3aa: CASSSSRGTGDQPQHF
j_gene: TRBJ2-5; v_gene: TRBV7-9; abundance: NA; d_gene: NA; CDR3nt: TGTGCCAGCAGCTTATTAGGGGTTGAGACCCAGTACTTC; CDR3aa: CASSLLGVETQYF
j_gene: TRBJ1-2; v_gene: TRBV19; abundance: few; d_gene: NA; CDR3nt: TGTGCCAGTAGTATCGGTTCGGGGGGCAGTGGCTACACCTTC; CDR3aa: CASSIGSGGSGYTF